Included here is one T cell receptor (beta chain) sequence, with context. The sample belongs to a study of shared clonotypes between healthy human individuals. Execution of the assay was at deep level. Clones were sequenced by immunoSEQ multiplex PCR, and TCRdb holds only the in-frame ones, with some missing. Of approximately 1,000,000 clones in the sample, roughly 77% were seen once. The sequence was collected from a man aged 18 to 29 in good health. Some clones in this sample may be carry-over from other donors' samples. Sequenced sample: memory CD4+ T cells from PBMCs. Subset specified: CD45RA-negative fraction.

CDR3 residues: CASSFDGAKSGYTF. The CDR3 nucleotides read TGTGCCAGCAGCTTTGATGGGGCGAAAAGTGGCTACACCTTC. The chain recombines TRBV7-9 with TRBJ1-2; D may be TRBD1 (5 bases). The CDR3 loop spans 14 amino acids. CDR1 SEHNR and CDR2 FQNEAQ come from the germline V gene (reference sequence). V shed 3 bases and J shed 7 bases, with 15 bases lying between them. Full variable domain (outside the CDR3, taken from reference TRBV7-9 and TRBJ1-2): DTGVSQNPRHKITKRGQNVTFRCDPISEHNRLYWYRQTLGQGPEFLTYFQNEAQLEKSRLLSDRFSAERPKGSFSTLEIQRTEQGDSAMYLCASSFDGAKSGYTFGSGTRLTVV.